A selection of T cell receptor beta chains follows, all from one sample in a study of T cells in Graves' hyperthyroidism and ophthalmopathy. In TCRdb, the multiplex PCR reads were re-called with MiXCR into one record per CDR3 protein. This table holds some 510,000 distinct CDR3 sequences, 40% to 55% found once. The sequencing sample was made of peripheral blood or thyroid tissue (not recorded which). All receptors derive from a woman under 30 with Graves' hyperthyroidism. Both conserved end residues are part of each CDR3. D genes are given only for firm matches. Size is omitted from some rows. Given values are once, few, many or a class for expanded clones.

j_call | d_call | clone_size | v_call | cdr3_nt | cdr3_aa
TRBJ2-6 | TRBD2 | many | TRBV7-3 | TGTGCCAGCAGCTCCAGCGGACTAGCGGCAGGGAGCTCTGGGGCCAACGTCCTGACTTTC | CASSSSGLAAGSSGANVLTF
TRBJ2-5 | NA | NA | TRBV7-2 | TGTGCCAGCCAGGGGTGGGCGGGAGAGACCCAGTACTTC | CASQGWAGETQYF
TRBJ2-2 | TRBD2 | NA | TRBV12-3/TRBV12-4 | TGTGCCACCACGACTAGCGGGTATACCGGGGAGCTGTTTTTT | CATTTSGYTGELFF
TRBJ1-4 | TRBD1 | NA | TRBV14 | TGTGCCAGCAGCCCGTGGGTGGGACAGGGAGGTGAAAAACTGCTTTTT | CASSPWVGQGGEKLLF
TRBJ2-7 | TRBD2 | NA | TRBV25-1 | TGTGCCAGCAGTGCCCCCGGGACTAGCGGGAGGGCCGGCGAGCAGTACTTC | CASSAPGTSGRAGEQYF
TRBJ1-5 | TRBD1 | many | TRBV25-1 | TGTGCCAGCACTGAAAATGGACAGGGTGAACAGCCCCAGCATTTT | CASTENGQGEQPQHF
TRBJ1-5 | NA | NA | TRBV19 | TGTGCCAGTAGTACCCTGAATAGCAATCAGCCCCAGCATTTT | CASSTLNSNQPQHF
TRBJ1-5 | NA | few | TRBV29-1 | TGCAGCGTTGAAGATGGGGGTGGTCAGCCCCAGCATTTT | CSVEDGGGQPQHF
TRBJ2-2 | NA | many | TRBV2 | TGTGCCAGCATGGGCAGGGTGATCGTGGCCGGGGAGCTGTTTTTT | CASMGRVIVAGELFF
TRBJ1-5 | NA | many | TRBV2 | TGTGCCAGCGGAGGTGGAGGCAATCAGCCCCAGCATTTT | CASGGGGNQPQHF
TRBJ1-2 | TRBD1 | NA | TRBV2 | TGTGCCAGCGGGTTGGACAGGGGGCGCGACTATGGCTACACCTTC | CASGLDRGRDYGYTF
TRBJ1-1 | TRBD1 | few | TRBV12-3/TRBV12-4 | TGTGCCAGCATTGAAGGACAGGCGAACACTGAAGCTTTCTTT | CASIEGQANTEAFF
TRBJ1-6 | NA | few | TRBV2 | TGTGCCAACAAAGGCCTAAGCTCCTATAATTCACCCCTCCACTTT | CANKGLSSYNSPLHF
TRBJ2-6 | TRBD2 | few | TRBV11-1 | TGTGCCAGCAGCCTAATATCACGGGAGACGGGAGGGCTCTCTGGGGCCAACGTCCTGACTTTC | CASSLISRETGGLSGANVLTF
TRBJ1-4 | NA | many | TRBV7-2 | TGTGCCAGCAGCCACCGGACGGCTAATGAAAAACTGTTTTTT | CASSHRTANEKLFF
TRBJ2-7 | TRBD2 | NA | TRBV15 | TGTGCCACCAGCAGCGGAGGACTAGCTTCCTACGAGCAGTACTTC | CATSSGGLASYEQYF
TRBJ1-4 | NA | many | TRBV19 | TGTGCCAGTAGTTCGAATGAAAGACTGTTTTTT | CASSSNERLFF
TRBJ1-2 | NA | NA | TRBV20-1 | TGCAGTGCGACAGTAGCTAACTATGGCTACACCTTC | CSATVANYGYTF
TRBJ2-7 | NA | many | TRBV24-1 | TGTGCCACCAGTGATTCTGCTATAAACGAGCAGTACTTC | CATSDSAINEQYF
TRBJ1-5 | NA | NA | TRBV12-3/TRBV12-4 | TGTGCCAGCAGTTTACGGGGTATGCCCCAGCATTTT | CASSLRGMPQHF
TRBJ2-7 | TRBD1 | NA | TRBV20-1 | TGCAGTGCTAGAAAGACAGGGGGCATCTACGAGCAGTACTTC | CSARKTGGIYEQYF
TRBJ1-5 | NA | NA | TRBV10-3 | TGTGCCATCAGTGGTAGCAATCAGCCCCAGCATTTT | CAISGSNQPQHF
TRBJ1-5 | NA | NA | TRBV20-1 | TGCAGTGCTAGAGATATAGAAGGCAATCAGCCCCAGCATTTT | CSARDIEGNQPQHF
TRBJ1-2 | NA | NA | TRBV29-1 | TGCAGCAGTGAAAGGACAGTTCCCGGCTACACCTTC | CSSERTVPGYTF
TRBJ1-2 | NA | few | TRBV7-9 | TGTGCCAGCAGTAAAAATTGGGGCTATGGCTACACCTTC | CASSKNWGYGYTF
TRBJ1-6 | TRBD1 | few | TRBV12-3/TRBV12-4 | TGTGCCAGCTCACCGGCCGCGGGACAGGGATCACCCCTCCACTTT | CASSPAAGQGSPLHF
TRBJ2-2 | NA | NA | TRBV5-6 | NA | CASSLARGYTFGSGTGELFF
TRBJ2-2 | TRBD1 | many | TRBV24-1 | TGTGCCACCAGTGATCCAACGCCCCGGGACAGCACCGGGGAGCTGTTTTTT | CATSDPTPRDSTGELFF
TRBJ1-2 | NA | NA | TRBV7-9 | TGTGCCAGCAGCTTACTCGGCGGGGACTATGGCTACACCTTC | CASSLLGGDYGYTF
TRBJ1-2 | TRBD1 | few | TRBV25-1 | TGTGCCAGCAGTTCCCGACAGGGAAACTATGGCTACACCTTC | CASSSRQGNYGYTF
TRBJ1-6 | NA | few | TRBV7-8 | TGTGCCAGCAGCTTAATAGGAGTGGGGAATTCACCCCTCCACTTT | CASSLIGVGNSPLHF
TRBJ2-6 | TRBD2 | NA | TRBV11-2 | TGTGCCAACAGCCTGACTAGCGGGTCATTTTTTGGGGCCAACGTCCTGACTTTC | CANSLTSGSFFGANVLTF
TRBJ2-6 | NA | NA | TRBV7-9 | TGTGTCAGCAGCCTCATCCGGACTTTC | CVSSLIRTF
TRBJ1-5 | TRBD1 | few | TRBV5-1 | TGCGCCAGCAGCTTGTGGACAGGGTCCAATCAGCCCCAGCATTTT | CASSLWTGSNQPQHF
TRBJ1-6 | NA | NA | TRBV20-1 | TGCAGTGCACTCGACAGGCCGAGCTCCTATAATTCACCCCTCCACTTT | CSALDRPSSYNSPLHF
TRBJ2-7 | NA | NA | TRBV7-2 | TGTGCCAGCAGCCCCCGACTGGGGATGACCTACGAGCAGTACTTC | CASSPRLGMTYEQYF
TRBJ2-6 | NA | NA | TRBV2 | TGTGCCAGCAGTGCACAGGGTGCCAACGTCCTGACTTTC | CASSAQGANVLTF
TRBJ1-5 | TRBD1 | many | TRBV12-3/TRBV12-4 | TGTGCCAGCGGACGCACAGGGGCAAACAATCAGCCCCAGCATTTT | CASGRTGANNQPQHF
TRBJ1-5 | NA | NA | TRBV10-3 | TGTGCCAGCAGTTTCGGTCTGGGTAGCAATCAGCCCCAGCATTTT | CASSFGLGSNQPQHF
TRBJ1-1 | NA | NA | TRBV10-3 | TGTGCCAGCAGTCACCCTGCAGGGCTTAACACTGAAGCTTTCTTT | CASSHPAGLNTEAFF